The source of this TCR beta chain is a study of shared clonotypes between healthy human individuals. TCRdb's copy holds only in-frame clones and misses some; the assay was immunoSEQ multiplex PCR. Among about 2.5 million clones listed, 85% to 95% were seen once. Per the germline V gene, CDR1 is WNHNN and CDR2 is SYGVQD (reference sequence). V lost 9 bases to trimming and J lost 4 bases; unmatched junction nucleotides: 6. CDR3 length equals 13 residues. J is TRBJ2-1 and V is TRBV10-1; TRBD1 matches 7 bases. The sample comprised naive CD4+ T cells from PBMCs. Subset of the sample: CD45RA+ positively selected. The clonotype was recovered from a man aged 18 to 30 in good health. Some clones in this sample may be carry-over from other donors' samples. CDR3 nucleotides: TGCGCCAGTGGACAGGAGGAGTACAATGAGCAGTTCTTC. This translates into CASGQEEYNEQFF.